The 22 T cell receptor beta chains below were found in one sample sequenced in a study of cytomegalovirus exposure and HLA in healthy donors. The PCR was carried out with 60 Vbeta primers and 13 Jbeta primers. Data came from immunoSEQ multiplex PCR; TCRdb stores just in-frame clones and leaves some out. Of more than 45,000 clones in the sample, less than 75% were seen once. Sample: PBMCs. Receptor source: a man under 40 in good health and CMV-seronegative.

This sequence joins TRBV6-5 and TRBJ2-2; D is undetermined. This CDR3 has 14 residues. Germline V gene sequence: CDR1 MNHEY, CDR2 SVGAGI. V dropped 9 bases and J dropped 5 bases, with 16 bases sitting between them. The CDR3 here is CASTRGGITGELFF. The DNA of the CDR3 is TGTGCCAGTACGCGTGGCGGCATAACCGGGGAGCTGTTTTTT.

The gene calls are TRBV16 and TRBJ2-3; 9 bases fit TRBD2. V lost 6 bases, J lost 0 bases, and 7 bases stayed unmatched. The germline CDR1 and CDR2 sequences are KGHSY and FQNENV. The CDR3 loop spans 16 amino acids. CDR3 residues: CASRRLADLSTDTQYF. As DNA, the CDR3 is TGTGCCAGCAGACGACTAGCGGACCTAAGCACAGATACGCAGTATTTT.

The rearrangement links TRBV19 to TRBJ2-7, with TRBD1 identical over 9 bases. J was trimmed by 3 bases and V by 5 bases; bases with no gene match: 8. Germline CDR1 is LNHDA and CDR2 is SQIVND (reference sequence). The CDR3 runs 15 residues. CDR3 amino acids: CASSETGTGFYEQYF. CDR3 in DNA: TGTGCCAGTAGTGAAACCGGGACAGGGTTCTACGAGCAGTACTTC.

This chain joins TRBV12-5 and TRBJ2-7, with 8 bases lining up with TRBD2. The trim removed 1 base at V and 4 bases at J, leaving 3 bases unmatched. This CDR3 comprises 14 residues. Germline V gives CDR1 LGHNT, CDR2 FRNRAP. CDR3 sequence reads: CASGLGGRTYEQYF. CDR3 coding DNA: TGTGCTAGTGGTTTGGGCGGGAGGACTTACGAGCAGTACTTC.

V is TRBV30 and J is TRBJ2-2; possibly TRBD2 for D (5 bases). V was cut by 3 bases and J by 2 bases, with 13 bases left in between. CDR1 GTSNPN and CDR2 SVGIG come from the germline V gene (reference sequence). This CDR3 is 15 amino acids long. DNA of the CDR3: TGTGCCTGGAGAGCGGTGGGAGATAACACCGGGGAGCTGTTTTTT. Encoded protein: CAWRAVGDNTGELFF.

The chain is built from TRBV2 and TRBJ2-4, with D maybe TRBD1 (5 bases). The germline gives CDR1 SNHLY, CDR2 FYNNEI. Trimming removed 7 bases at V and 1 base at J, with 17 bases between. The CDR3 sequence is 16 residues long. CDR3 region: CASIMGLGTAKNIQYF. CDR3 coding DNA: TGTGCCAGCATTATGGGGCTTGGTACGGCCAAAAACATTCAGTACTTC.

The rearrangement joins TRBV25-1 to TRBJ2-6; TRBD2 might be the D (8 bases). Germline V CDR1 and CDR2: MGHDK, SYGVNS. Trimming cost V 6 bases and J 3 bases, with 15 bases left between them. The CDR3 is 16 residues long. DNA for the CDR3: TGTGCCAGCAGAACGGGAGGGGGCATTGGGGCCAACGTCCTGACTTTC. Amino acids: CASRTGGGIGANVLTF. The full variable domain, with the rest looked up from reference TRBV25-1 and TRBJ2-6, is EADIYQTPRYLVIGTGKKITLECSQTMGHDKMYWYQQDPGMELHLIHYSYGVNSTEKGDLSSESTVSRIRTEHFPLTLESARPSHTSQYLCASRTGGGIGANVLTFGAGSRLTVL.

The chain uses TRBV7-7 and TRBJ2-7; D is undetermined. The CDR3 sequence is 13 residues long. The germline V and J ends were trimmed by 1 base and 0 bases, with 4 bases remaining between them. CDR1 is SSHAT and CDR2 is FNYEAQ in the germline V gene (reference sequence). CDR3 nucleotide sequence: TGTGCCAGCAGCTTAGGAGTCTCCTACGAGCAGTACTTC. It translates to CASSLGVSYEQYF.

This rearrangement joins TRBV4-2 to TRBJ2-1; the match to TRBD1 covers 7 bases. The CDR3 is 15 residues long. Germline V lookup: CDR1 LGHNA, CDR2 YNFKEQ. The junction had 7 bases not matched to a gene; V was cut back by 0 bases and J by 8 bases. Here the CDR3 DNA reads TGTGCCAGCAGCCAAGAAATGGGGACAGCCGATGAGCAGTTCTTC. Translated: CASSQEMGTADEQFF.

The CDR3 loop is CASTLQVLAEQYF. CDR3 coding DNA: TGTGCCAGCACGCTACAGGTTTTAGCCGAGCAGTACTTC. The V call is TRBV6-1, the J call TRBJ2-7; TRBD1 is a possible D gene (5 bases). V lost 7 bases and J 6 bases, leaving 16 bases between the germline ends. The germline V gene encodes CDR1 MNHNS and CDR2 SASEGT. This CDR3 has 13 amino acids.

As concerns this clone: Its ends do not fully match the called genes, so a read error is possible. V and J are TRBV18 and TRBJ2-5; TRBD1 might be the D (6 bases). Germline values: CDR1 KGHSH, CDR2 LQKENI. CDR3 length: 15 residues. The CDR3 is CASSPIRTAQEAQYF. The DNA of the CDR3 is TGTGCCAGCTCACCGATACGGACAGCCCAAGAGGCCCAGTACTTC. Complete variable domain (other parts from reference TRBV18 and TRBJ2-5): NAGVMQNPRHLVRRRGQEARLRCSPMKGHSHVYWYRQLPEEGLKFMVYLQKENIIDESGMPKERFSAEFPKEGPSILRIQQVVRGDSAAYFCASSPIRTAQEAQYFGPGTRLLVL.

In its sample, this clone was seen once. The rearrangement uses TRBV7-2 and TRBJ1-5; D is possibly TRBD1 (5 bases). Deletions cut 0 bases from V and 6 bases from J, with 15 bases between. The germline gives CDR1 SGHTA, CDR2 FQGNSA. This CDR3 is 16 amino acids long. The CDR3 nucleotides are TGTGCCAGCAGCTTAGCTGGGACGCGAGCGGGTCAGCCCCAGCATTTT. It translates to CASSLAGTRAGQPQHF.

The genes are TRBV5-4 and TRBJ1-1, with D uncertain. The ends were cut back, 2 bases at V and 2 bases at J, with 10 bases in the middle. This CDR3 spans 14 amino acids. Germline V lookup: CDR1 SGHNT, CDR2 YYREEE (reference sequence). DNA for the CDR3: TGTGCCAGCAGCTTTATGGGAGTAAACACTGAAGCTTTCTTT. The encoded protein is CASSFMGVNTEAFF.

The chain joins TRBV2 to TRBJ1-4; 7 bases agree with TRBD1. V gave up 4 bases and J gave up 5 bases; unmatched junction bases: 1. Germline V gives CDR1 SNHLY, CDR2 FYNNEI. CDR3 length: 13 amino acids. The CDR3 nucleotides read TGTGCCAGCAGTGGGGACAGAAATGAAAAACTGTTTTTT. Its translation: CASSGDRNEKLFF.

Notes on this clone: Other DNA sequences from this sample encode an identical CDR3 as well. This rearrangement joins TRBV29-1 to TRBJ1-1; 10 nucleotides agree with TRBD1. Germline V gene data show CDR1 as SQVTM and CDR2 as ANQGSEA. With 6 bases clipped from V and 5 bases from J, the junction kept 3 bases outside the gene matches. This CDR3 has 12 amino acids. For the CDR3, the DNA is TGCAGCGTAGGACAGGGGGGGACTGAAGCTTTCTTT. It specifies CSVGQGGTEAFF.

The sample holds a few counts of this clone. V is TRBV29-1 and J is TRBJ1-2; weak D call: TRBD1 (6 bases). V was trimmed by 5 bases and J by 3 bases, leaving 13 bases between them. Germline V lookup: CDR1 SQVTM, CDR2 ANQGSEA. This CDR3 has 13 amino acids. CDR3 sequence (DNA): TGCAGCGTTATGGACAGTCTATACTATGGCTACACCTTC. Amino acid sequence: CSVMDSLYYGYTF.

This sequence joins TRBV15 and TRBJ2-2; D remains unclear. The CDR3 has 15 residues. Germline V gene sequence: CDR1 LNHNV, CDR2 YYDKDF (reference sequence). Trimming shortened V by 0 bases and J by 7 bases, and 12 bases separated the two germline ends. CDR3 nucleotides: TGTGCCACCAGCAGAGATCTTCCCGCGTTCGGGGAGCTGTTTTTT. It translates to CATSRDLPAFGELFF.

J is TRBJ1-4 and V is TRBV9, with 10 bases matching TRBD1. CDR3 length equals 15 residues. CDR1 is SGDLS, CDR2 YYNGEE, per germline. Trimming at V came to 2 bases and at J to 4 bases, leaving 2 bases not matched to a gene. The CDR3 loop is CASSVGTGVNEKLFF. Written as DNA, the CDR3 is TGTGCCAGCAGCGTTGGGACAGGGGTTAATGAAAAACTGTTTTTT.

CDR3 amino acids: CASSLRASGNADTQYF. The DNA of the CDR3 is TGCGCCAGCAGCTTGAGGGCTAGCGGGAACGCAGATACGCAGTATTTT. This sequence joins TRBV5-1 and TRBJ2-3; 9 bases are shared with TRBD2. Trimming cost V 1 base and J 4 bases; bases outside gene matches: 7. The germline V gene encodes CDR1 SGHRS and CDR2 YFSETQ. The CDR3 has 16 residues.

The chain employs TRBV6-1 and TRBJ1-1; TRBD1 aligns across 7 bases. Looked up from germline, CDR1 is MNHNS and CDR2 is SASEGT. With 4 bases clipped from V and 4 bases from J, the junction kept 9 bases outside the gene matches. This CDR3 comprises 15 residues. The CDR3, as DNA: TGTGCCAGCAGTGTTTTCTCAGGGGGAAGCACTGAAGCTTTCTTT. Amino acid sequence: CASSVFSGGSTEAFF.

This clone has only a few counts. The chain has TRBV4-1 and TRBJ2-1; 8 positions match TRBD2. The CDR3 has 17 residues. The trim removed 4 bases at V and 4 bases at J, leaving 12 bases unmatched. Germline assignment: CDR1 MGHRA and CDR2 YSYEKL. The chain's CDR3 is CASSLGLALLSYNEQFF. The DNA for the CDR3 is TGCGCCAGCAGCCTCGGACTAGCTCTACTGTCGTACAATGAGCAGTTCTTC.

The chain couples TRBV20-1 to TRBJ2-7; D is perhaps TRBD2 (5 bases). CDR3 length equals 11 residues. Germline V lookup: CDR1 DFQATT, CDR2 SNEGSKA (reference sequence). V lost 3 bases, J lost 6 bases, and 9 bases lay in between. CDR3 nucleotide sequence: TGCAGTGCTAGGGGGAGCGGCGAGCAGTACTTC. Translation: CSARGSGEQYF.